A single sample gave rise to the 32 T cell receptor beta chains below, sequenced in a study of early T cells in non-severe SARS-CoV-2 infection. TCRdb analysed the 5' RACE reads with MiXCR anew, one entry per CDR3 protein. The data hold about 71,000 distinct CDR3 sequences, with under 15% observed a single time. The starting material was whole blood, obtained at baseline. These receptors came from an adult who was a healthcare worker with PCR-confirmed SARS-CoV-2 infection or an uninfected control (not recorded which).

This clonotype has just a few counts. The chain employs TRBV20-1 and TRBJ2-3, with a tentative D call TRBD1 (7 bases). V lost 6 bases and J 2 bases, leaving 21 bases between the germline ends. This CDR3 contains 16 residues. Germline CDR1 reads DFQATT; CDR2 reads SNEGSKA (reference sequence). CDR3 protein: CSARGAAGAYTDTQYF. CDR3 DNA: TGCAGTGCCAGGGGGGCGGCAGGGGCCTACACAGATACGCAGTATTTT.

This rearrangement joins TRBV28 to TRBJ2-7, with 7 positions matching TRBD1. The CDR3 covers 16 residues. V trimming: 6 bases; J trimming: 0 bases; junction bases outside the gene matches: 11. Germline V gives CDR1 MDHEN, CDR2 SYDVKM. In DNA form, the CDR3 reads TGTGCCAGCAGAAGTTGGCCCTCAGGGGGCTCCTACGAGCAGTACTTC. It encodes CASRSWPSGGSYEQYF.

The chain links TRBV1 to TRBJ2-7; the table gives TRBD1 as D, unverified against the DNA. TRBV1 is given as a pseudogene. The CDR3 is 17 amino acids. CDR3 in DNA: TGCACCAGCAGCCAAGGGATGAACCTAGGTAGGGGCTACGAGCAGTACTTC. As protein: CTSSQGMNLGRGYEQYF.

CDR3 coding DNA: TGTGCCAGCAGCCAACCGGGACGGACTAGCACAGATACGCAGTATTTT. Protein: CASSQPGRTSTDTQYF. The chain links TRBV7-9 to TRBJ2-3; possibly TRBD1 or TRBD2 for D (5 bases each). Germline values: CDR1 SEHNR, CDR2 FQNEAQ (reference sequence). Trimming shortened V by 5 bases and J by 0 bases, and 15 bases separated the two germline ends. The CDR3 runs 16 residues.

The J gene is TRBJ2-7, the V gene TRBV11-2; 9 positions match TRBD2. The CDR3 contains 15 residues. Germline CDR1 is SGHAT and CDR2 is FQNNGV. V trimming: 0 bases; J trimming: 7 bases; junction bases outside the gene matches: 7. CDR3 loop: CASSLEVALAGEQYF. CDR3 bases: TGTGCCAGCAGCTTAGAGGTGGCTCTAGCGGGGGAGCAGTACTTC. Combining the CDR3 with reference TRBV11-2 and TRBJ2-7 gives the whole variable domain EAGVAQSPRYKIIEKRQSVAFWCNPISGHATLYWYQQILGQGPKLLIQFQNNGVVDDSQLPKDRFSAERLKGVDSTLKIQPAKLEDSAVYLCASSLEVALAGEQYFGPGTRLTVT.

This chain connects TRBV6-1 to TRBJ2-7; no reliable D call. V was cut by 1 base and J by 0 bases, with 7 bases left in between. The CDR3 covers 14 residues. The V gene's germline CDR1 is MNHNS and CDR2 SASEGT. In DNA form, the CDR3 reads TGTGCCAGCAGTGAAGATCTCATCTCCTACGAGCAGTACTTC. It encodes CASSEDLISYEQYF.

This clonotype was seen a handful of times. This chain connects TRBV10-3 to TRBJ1-1, with D maybe TRBD1 (6 bases). This CDR3 comprises 15 residues. Trimming left V 1 base short and J 10 bases short, with 19 bases between. CDR1 is ENHRY, CDR2 SYGVKD, per germline. CDR3 in DNA: TGTGCCATCAGTGAGTGGGCAGGGGTCCCCGGAGTAGCTTTCTTT. Protein sequence: CAISEWAGVPGVAFF.

This clonotype came up a few times. V gene TRBV7-8 combines with J gene TRBJ2-3, with 14 bases identical to TRBD2. The CDR3 sequence is 17 residues long. Trimming took 5 bases from V and 2 from J; bases not matched to a gene: 6. The V gene's germline CDR1 is SGHVS and CDR2 FQNEAQ. DNA of the CDR3: TGTGCCAGCAGCCCTCGGACTAGCGGGGGGTCCACAGATACGCAGTATTTT. Translating gives CASSPRTSGGSTDTQYF.

This rearrangement joins TRBV24-1 to TRBJ2-3; TRBD2 aligns across 12 bases. Germline V gene lookup returns CDR1 KGHDR and CDR2 SFDVKD. Trimming took 6 bases from V and 1 from J; bases not matched to a gene: 1. This CDR3 has 15 residues. In DNA form, the CDR3 reads TGTGCCACCAGTCTAGCGGGGGGGGGCACAGATACGCAGTATTTT. Translation gives CATSLAGGGTDTQYF.

The table lists this clonotype with a few counts. This chain links TRBV7-8 with TRBJ2-3; TRBD2 agrees at 11 bases. The J segment lost 5 bases and the V segment lost 5 bases, leaving 6 bases of the junction unmatched. The CDR3 runs to 15 residues. Germline loops: CDR1 SGHVS, CDR2 FQNEAQ. The CDR3 loop reads CASSGRLAGRDTQYF. The CDR3 DNA is TGTGCCAGCAGCGGCCGACTAGCGGGGAGAGATACGCAGTATTTT.

This clonotype has a handful of counts. The chain couples TRBV5-1 to TRBJ1-1; no clear D gene. Between the trimmed V and J ends, which lost 3 bases and 5 bases, there was a span of 11 bases. This CDR3 region has 13 residues. Per germline, CDR1 SGHRS and CDR2 YFSETQ. CDR3 region: CASSSTTETEAFF. The CDR3 coding sequence is TGCGCCAGCAGCTCGACCACGGAGACTGAAGCTTTCTTT.

The chain links TRBV3-1 to TRBJ2-7; D might be TRBD1 or TRBD2, each matching 5 bases. V lost 0 bases, J lost 7 bases, and 13 bases lay in between. Germline V lookup: CDR1 LGHDT, CDR2 YNNKEL (reference sequence). The CDR3 loop spans 14 amino acids. The CDR3 here is CASSQDLGTREQYF. DNA for the CDR3: TGTGCCAGCAGCCAAGATCTTGGGACCCGAGAGCAGTACTTC.

This clonotype was found a few times. V and J are TRBV19 and TRBJ2-3; D remains unclear. Trimming took off 4 bases at V and 6 bases at J, with 11 bases between the two ends. The CDR3 runs to 13 residues. Germline lookup yields CDR1 LNHDA and CDR2 SQIVND (reference sequence). The CDR3 region has the DNA TGTGCCAGTAGTACGACCACTGCGGATACGCAGTATTTT. Translating gives CASSTTTADTQYF.

The V and J genes are TRBV7-9 and TRBJ2-6; weak D call: TRBD1 (6 bases). This CDR3 contains 14 residues. Germline V gene data show CDR1 as SEHNR and CDR2 as FQNEAQ (reference sequence). V was clipped by 7 bases and J by 2 bases, with 9 bases between them. In DNA form, the CDR3 reads TGTGCCAGCATCAACAGGGCTGGGGCCAACGTCCTGACTTTC. Protein product: CASINRAGANVLTF. Supplemented by reference TRBV7-9 and TRBJ2-6, the full variable domain reads DTGVSQNPRHKITKRGQNVTFRCDPISEHNRLYWYRQTLGQGPEFLTYFQNEAQLEKSRLLSDRFSAERPKGSFSTLEIQRTEQGDSAMYLCASINRAGANVLTFGAGSRLTVL.

This clonotype was seen only a few times. V is TRBV12-3 or TRBV12-4 and J is TRBJ1-1; TRBD1 matches at 9 bases. The CDR3 covers 13 residues. J lost 13 bases, V lost 6 bases, and 12 bases had no gene match. The CDR3 coding sequence is TGTGCCAGCAGCCGAATTTATGGGACAGGGCATTTCTTT. Its translation is CASSRIYGTGHFF.

This clonotype was observed a handful of times. This rearrangement joins TRBV6-5 to TRBJ1-5; D gene uncertain. Trimming left V 4 bases short and J 7 bases short, with 11 bases between. The CDR3 contains 13 residues. CDR1 is MNHEY and CDR2 is SVGAGI in the germline V gene. The CDR3: CASSLWVGQPQHF. CDR3 bases: TGTGCCAGCAGTTTATGGGTGGGGCAGCCCCAGCATTTT.

The J gene is TRBJ2-7, the V gene TRBV11-2, with D possibly matching TRBD1 (7 bases). Germline V lookup: CDR1 SGHAT, CDR2 FQNNGV. This CDR3 is 15 amino acids long. V shed 6 bases and J shed 6 bases, with 21 bases lying between them. The CDR3 here is CASSRNRGRGGEQYF. CDR3 DNA: TGTGCCAGCAGTCGCAACAGGGGACGGGGAGGCGAGCAGTACTTC.

This clonotype was detected many times. The rearrangement links TRBV2 to TRBJ2-1; a weak D match, TRBD2 (6 bases). Per germline, CDR1 SNHLY and CDR2 FYNNEI. The CDR3 is made up of 16 amino acids. Deletions cut 5 bases from V and 5 bases from J, with 19 bases between. CDR3 in DNA: TGTGCCAGCAGTCTCTCGGGGGACCGCGGGAACAATGAGCAGTTCTTC. This codes for CASSLSGDRGNNEQFF. The full variable domain, with the rest looked up from reference TRBV2 and TRBJ2-1, is EPEVTQTPSHQVTQMGQEVILRCVPISNHLYFYWYRQILGQKVEFLVSFYNNEISEKSEIFDDQFSVERPDGSNFTLKIRSTKLEDSAMYFCASSLSGDRGNNEQFFGPGTRLTVL.

The chain carries TRBV5-1 and TRBJ2-7; a possible D gene is TRBD1 (6 bases). Trimming stripped 0 bases from V and 7 bases from J, with 17 bases between. The CDR3 is 15 residues long. Germline V gene lookup returns CDR1 SGHRS and CDR2 YFSETQ. CDR3: CASSLAGQGRGEQYF. CDR3 in DNA: TGCGCCAGCAGCTTGGCAGGTCAGGGGCGAGGGGAGCAGTACTTC. The full variable domain, rest sourced from reference TRBV5-1 and TRBJ2-7, is KAGVTQTPRYLIKTRGQQVTLSCSPISGHRSVSWYQQTPGQGLQFLFEYFSETQRNKGNFPGRFSGRQFSNSRSEMNVSTLELGDSALYLCASSLAGQGRGEQYFGPGTRLTVT.

The rearrangement links TRBV11-2 to TRBJ1-2, with D perhaps matching TRBD1 (6 bases). Germline V lookup: CDR1 SGHAT, CDR2 FQNNGV. Trimming removed 10 bases from V and 1 base from J, with 19 bases in between. CDR3 length: 15 amino acids. CDR3 DNA: TGTGCCACCGGCGGTGGGCAGGGGATTAACTATGGCTACACCTTC. It is translated as CATGGGQGINYGYTF.

The chain has TRBV7-3 and TRBJ1-1; D is unclear. V was trimmed by 5 bases and J by 0 bases, leaving 10 bases between them. The CDR3 has 14 amino acids. Germline V gives CDR1 SGHTA, CDR2 FQGTGA. The CDR3 here is CASSKESLNTEAFF. The CDR3 DNA is TGTGCCAGCAGCAAGGAGAGTTTGAACACTGAAGCTTTCTTT. Full variable domain (missing parts from reference TRBV7-3 and TRBJ1-1): GAGVSQTPSNKVTEKGKYVELRCDPISGHTALYWYRQSLGQGPEFLIYFQGTGAADDSGLPNDRFFAVRPEGSVSTLKIQRTERGDSAVYLCASSKESLNTEAFFGQGTRLTVV.

This sequence joins TRBV7-6 and TRBJ2-3, with 8 bases aligning to TRBD2. Germline trimming cut 0 bases from V and 4 bases from J; bases unmatched to any gene: 6. Germline assignment: CDR1 SGHVS and CDR2 FNYEAQ. The length of the CDR3 is 16 residues. In DNA form, the CDR3 reads TGTGCCAGCAGCTTAGCCGGGACTAGTGGTGCAGATACGCAGTATTTT. Its protein is CASSLAGTSGADTQYF.

This clonotype was picked up a small number of times. The J gene is TRBJ1-6, the V gene TRBV27; tentatively, D is TRBD1 (5 bases). Germline V gene lookup returns CDR1 MNHEY and CDR2 SMNVEV (reference sequence). The CDR3 is 16 residues long. The germline V and J ends were trimmed by 2 bases and 16 bases, with 24 bases remaining between them. The CDR3: CASSLGSGHGLIGLHF. The DNA of the CDR3 is TGTGCCAGCAGTTTAGGATCCGGACACGGGCTGATTGGGCTCCACTTT.

This chain joins TRBV11-2 and TRBJ2-2, with a tentative D call TRBD1 (6 bases). The CDR3 extends over 15 amino acids. Trimming took off 6 bases at V and 5 bases at J, with 16 bases between the two ends. Germline V gene sequence: CDR1 SGHAT, CDR2 FQNNGV. In DNA form, the CDR3 reads TGTGCCAGCAGATCCGTACTACAGGGTACCGGGGAGCTGTTTTTT. As protein: CASRSVLQGTGELFF.

The V gene is TRBV3-1, the J gene TRBJ2-3; TRBD2 matches at 13 bases. With V trimmed by 2 bases and J by 3 bases, 2 bases remained unmatched. Germline V lookup: CDR1 LGHDT, CDR2 YNNKEL (reference sequence). The CDR3 has 16 residues. The CDR3 region has the DNA TGTGCCAGCAGCCAAAGGACTAGCGGGGGTACAGATACGCAGTATTTT. Its translation is CASSQRTSGGTDTQYF.

This chain connects TRBV18 to TRBJ2-3, with unresolved D. Germline CDR1 reads KGHSH; CDR2 reads LQKENI. With 2 bases removed from V and 6 bases from J, the gap between germline ends came to 6 bases. The CDR3 loop spans 12 amino acids. The CDR3 is CASSPSPDTQYF. The CDR3 coding sequence is TGTGCCAGCTCACCATCCCCGGATACGCAGTATTTT.

This clonotype was counted ten times or more. The rearrangement links TRBV7-6 to TRBJ1-1; TRBD1 is a possible D gene (6 bases). V gave up 3 bases and J gave up 6 bases, with 17 bases separating them. The length of the CDR3 is 15 residues. Looked up from germline, CDR1 is SGHVS and CDR2 is FNYEAQ. The CDR3 here is CASSLEDAGEAEAFF. CDR3 DNA: TGTGCCAGCAGCTTGGAAGACGCAGGGGAGGCTGAAGCTTTCTTT.

The rearrangement uses TRBV14 and TRBJ2-1; D possibly uses TRBD1 or TRBD2 (6 bases each). With 1 base removed from V and 3 bases from J, the gap between germline ends came to 19 bases. CDR3 length equals 18 residues. Germline assignment: CDR1 SGHDN and CDR2 FVKESK. The CDR3 bases are TGTGCCAGCAGCCAAGTCGGGGGCGCCCCCATAATCTACAATGAGCAGTTCTTC. Its protein product is CASSQVGGAPIIYNEQFF.

In nucleotides, the CDR3 is TGTGCCAGCAGCTTAGCGCCGTTCAATCAGCCCCAGCATTTT. This gives the protein CASSLAPFNQPQHF. The chain couples TRBV11-2 to TRBJ1-5, with unresolved D. Deletions cut 1 base from V and 3 bases from J, with 7 bases between. There are 14 residues in the CDR3. The germline V gene has CDR1 SGHAT and CDR2 FQNNGV.

This clonotype was picked up many times. V usage is TRBV6-6 and J usage is TRBJ2-2; 7 bases align to TRBD2. CDR1 MNHNY and CDR2 SVGAGI come from the germline V gene (reference sequence). V shed 6 bases and J 1 base; nucleotides not matched to a gene: 2. This CDR3 is built from 14 residues. CDR3 bases: TGTGCCAGCAGAAGCGGGGAGAACACCGGGGAGCTGTTTTTT. Its translation is CASRSGENTGELFF.

The chain couples TRBV12-3 or TRBV12-4 to TRBJ2-5, with D unresolved. Trimming removed 3 bases from V and 4 bases from J, with 6 bases in between. The CDR3 is made up of 12 amino acids. The CDR3, as DNA: TGTGCCAGCAGTTTCCACGGAGAGACCCAGTACTTC. This sequence encodes CASSFHGETQYF.

This clonotype has only a few counts. This rearrangement joins TRBV6-2 or TRBV6-3 to TRBJ2-3, with D tentatively TRBD2 (6 bases). Trimming cost V 0 bases and J 4 bases, with 26 bases left between them. Germline values: CDR1 MNHEY, CDR2 SVGEGT. The CDR3 runs 20 residues. As DNA, the CDR3 is TGTGCCAGCAGTTACTCGAGGGAGGCCATCGGGACTTGGGGCGCAGATACGCAGTATTTT. The encoded protein is CASSYSREAIGTWGADTQYF.